The 26 T cell receptor beta chains below come from one sample, sequenced in a study of shared T cell receptors in the human thymus. The method was immunoSEQ multiplex PCR; TCRdb's version includes in-frame clones alone and lacks a portion of them. Altogether a few hundred thousand clones are present, just under 95% being singletons, with the ten largest covering 0.015% to 0.02%. The sample comprised thymocytes. The receptor set was obtained from a human donor.

V gene TRBV27 combines with J gene TRBJ1-3; no definite D call. Germline values: CDR1 MNHEY, CDR2 SMNVEV (reference sequence). Trimming pared 6 bases from V and 0 bases from J, leaving 15 bases between. The CDR3 is 16 amino acids. The CDR3 DNA reads TGTGCCAGCAGCCCCCTAGCGAATTCCTCTGGAAACACCATATATTTT. It specifies CASSPLANSSGNTIYF.

The J gene is TRBJ1-1, the V gene TRBV6-6; 8 bases fit TRBD1. Losses at the gene ends were 8 bases for V and 1 base for J; bases not matched to a gene: 3. The CDR3 loop spans 13 amino acids. CDR1 and CDR2 (germline): MNHNY, SVGAGI (reference sequence). CDR3 in DNA: TGTGCCAGCTATACAGGGGGGAACACTGAAGCTTTCTTT. Its protein product is CASYTGGNTEAFF.

In its sample, this clone was seen once. V usage is TRBV11-3 and J usage is TRBJ1-3; D may be TRBD1 (6 bases). The CDR3 has 18 residues. The V gene lost 5 bases and the J gene lost 4 bases, with 24 bases spanning the gap. CDR1 is SGHNT and CDR2 is YENEEA in the germline V gene. CDR3 sequence reads: CASSPSQAGGRQGNTIYF. The CDR3, as DNA: TGTGCCAGCAGCCCTTCCCAGGCGGGGGGGCGGCAGGGAAACACCATATATTTT.

This chain links TRBV4-2 with TRBJ1-1; 7 bases match TRBD1. Per the germline V gene, CDR1 is LGHNA and CDR2 is YNFKEQ. The length of the CDR3 is 16 residues. The J segment lost 3 bases and the V segment lost 0 bases, leaving 7 bases of the junction unmatched. The CDR3 here is CASSQDLGQRDTEAFF. The CDR3 DNA follows: TGTGCCAGCAGCCAAGATCTGGGACAGAGGGACACTGAAGCTTTCTTT.

V gene TRBV27 combines with J gene TRBJ2-7; 7 bases line up with TRBD1. In germline, CDR1 is MNHEY, CDR2 SMNVEV (reference sequence). This CDR3 comprises 15 residues. J was trimmed by 1 base and V by 8 bases; bases with no gene match: 11. The CDR3: CASSHGTELSYEQYF. For the CDR3, the DNA is TGTGCCAGCTCACACGGGACAGAGCTATCCTACGAGCAGTACTTC.

The rearrangement joins TRBV28 to TRBJ1-2; no clear D. Germline V gene sequence: CDR1 MDHEN, CDR2 SYDVKM. V lost 2 bases and J lost 2, with 3 bases in between. This CDR3 contains 12 residues. This chain's CDR3 is CASSLGNYGYTF. The DNA of the CDR3 is TGTGCCAGCAGTTTAGGGAACTATGGCTACACCTTC.

This chain connects TRBV5-1 to TRBJ1-2; D is unclear. The V and J ends lost 4 bases and 12 bases respectively, with 13 bases between them. Germline CDR1 and CDR2: SGHRS and YFSETQ. The CDR3 loop spans 11 amino acids. The CDR3 region is CASSQDGLDTF. For the CDR3, the DNA is TGCGCCAGCAGCCAGGACGGATTAGACACCTTC.

The chain recombines TRBV2 with TRBJ2-4; the D gene is possibly TRBD2 (6 bases). The CDR3 has 14 residues. The germline CDR1 and CDR2 sequences are SNHLY and FYNNEI. Trimming left V 4 bases short and J 4 bases short, with 11 bases between. The CDR3 nucleotides are TGTGCCAGCAGTGTGACTAGATTAAAAAACATTCAGTACTTC. It codes for CASSVTRLKNIQYF.

The chain carries TRBV14 and TRBJ2-1; TRBD2 is a possible D gene (7 bases). Germline CDR1 is SGHDN and CDR2 is FVKESK. There are 13 residues in the CDR3. The ends were cut back, 4 bases at V and 9 bases at J, with 13 bases in the middle. The CDR3 sequence: CASSRQGRGEQFF. The CDR3 DNA follows: TGTGCCAGCAGCCGGCAGGGGAGGGGTGAGCAGTTCTTC.

CDR3 sequence reads: CASSLVGNADTQYF. The CDR3 DNA reads TGCGCCAGCAGCTTGGTAGGAAACGCAGATACGCAGTATTTT. V usage is TRBV5-1 and J usage is TRBJ2-3; D unclear. The CDR3 consists of 14 residues. CDR1 and CDR2 (germline): SGHRS, YFSETQ. Trimming removed 0 bases at V and 4 bases at J, with 9 bases between.

The chain carries TRBV19 and TRBJ2-4, with TRBD2 identical over 7 bases. CDR1 is LNHDA and CDR2 is SQIVND in the germline V gene (reference sequence). Trimming removed 1 base from V and 0 bases from J; junction bases left unmatched: 12. This CDR3 is 19 amino acids long. CDR3 sequence: CASSIVPGGRIEAKNIQYF. CDR3 DNA sequence: TGTGCCAGTAGTATAGTCCCGGGAGGCCGGATAGAAGCCAAAAACATTCAGTACTTC. The complete variable domain, with remaining parts taken from reference TRBV19 and TRBJ2-4, reads DGGITQSPKYLFRKEGQNVTLSCEQNLNHDAMYWYRQDPGQGLRLIYYSQIVNDFQKGDIAEGYSVSREKKESFPLTVTSAQKNPTAFYLCASSIVPGGRIEAKNIQYFGAGTRLSVL.

V usage is TRBV9 and J usage is TRBJ1-5; TRBD1 might be the D (6 bases). The ends were cut back, 3 bases at V and 0 bases at J, with 19 bases in the middle. The germline V gene has CDR1 SGDLS and CDR2 YYNGEE. The CDR3 covers 18 residues. CDR3 in amino acids: CASSAPGHLDYSNQPQHF. For the CDR3, the DNA is TGTGCCAGCAGCGCACCGGGACACTTGGACTATAGCAATCAGCCCCAGCATTTT.

Concerning this clone itself: This is likely a read error, given that the CDR3 carries no conserved phenylalanine or tryptophan at its end. The limits of the CDR3 on the DNA are not certain, so only TCRdb's listed CDR3 is given. The chain uses TRBV6-1 and TRBJ2-6; the table calls TRBD1, which could not be checked here. Germline values: CDR1 MNHNS, CDR2 SASEGT. Counting both end residues, the CDR3 totals 8 amino acids. Here the CDR3 reads CASSGDRG.

This chain joins TRBV9 and TRBJ2-7, with no clear D. This CDR3 comprises 14 residues. Trimming shortened V by 0 bases and J by 6 bases, and 13 bases separated the two germline ends. From germline, CDR1 is SGDLS and CDR2 YYNGEE. In DNA, the CDR3 is TGTGCCAGCAGCGTAGAACCGGTGTTCTCCGAGCAGTACTTC. This translates into CASSVEPVFSEQYF.

This chain links TRBV5-6 with TRBJ2-7; maybe TRBD1 (5 bases). There are 17 residues in the CDR3. CDR1 and CDR2 from the germline V gene are SGHDT and YYEEEE. V was cut by 6 bases and J by 3 bases, with 25 bases left in between. The CDR3, as DNA: TGTGCCAGCATTCTATCCGGCGACAGCAAAGAGGACTACGAGCAGTACTTC. Its protein product is CASILSGDSKEDYEQYF.

In DNA form, the CDR3 reads TGTGCCAGCAGCCAAGAGCGGGCCTACGAGCAGTACTTC. Encoded protein: CASSQERAYEQYF. The V call is TRBV4-2, the J call TRBJ2-7; maybe TRBD2 (5 bases). Germline V lookup: CDR1 LGHNA, CDR2 YNFKEQ. With 0 bases removed from V and 2 bases from J, the gap between germline ends came to 5 bases. The CDR3 spans 13 residues.

This chain links TRBV18 with TRBJ2-2; 8 bases fit TRBD2. The CDR3 has 16 residues. The ends lost 1 base at V and 2 bases at J; junction bases unmatched: 3. The germline CDR1 and CDR2 sequences are KGHSH and LQKENI. The CDR3 sequence is CASSPRSGSNTGELFF. CDR3 sequence (DNA): TGTGCCAGCTCACCACGGAGCGGGAGTAACACCGGGGAGCTGTTTTTT.

The rearrangement uses TRBV5-1 and TRBJ2-7; 7 positions match TRBD1. V lost 4 bases to trimming and J lost 1 base; unmatched junction nucleotides: 5. Germline values: CDR1 SGHRS, CDR2 YFSETQ. The CDR3 contains 14 residues. As DNA, the CDR3 is TGCGCCAGCAGCCCAGGGACAGAGTCCTACGAGCAGTACTTC. Translated, it gives CASSPGTESYEQYF.

This chain joins TRBV28 and TRBJ2-1, with 7 bases aligning to TRBD2. V was pared by 2 bases and J by 10 bases, with 14 bases of the junction left unmatched. In germline, CDR1 is MDHEN, CDR2 SYDVKM. The CDR3 consists of 16 residues. Written as DNA, the CDR3 is TGTGCCAGCAGTTTACGTGCTAGCGGAAACGGAGGGGAGCAGTTCTTC. This gives the protein CASSLRASGNGGEQFF.

The V gene is TRBV18, the J gene TRBJ1-5; D remains unclear. The CDR3 contains 12 residues. The V gene's germline CDR1 is KGHSH and CDR2 LQKENI. With 1 base removed from V and 6 bases from J, the gap between germline ends came to 4 bases. CDR3 bases: TGTGCCAGCTCACCACGCGCTCAGCCCCAGCATTTT. Translating gives CASSPRAQPQHF.

The chain is built from TRBV5-5 and TRBJ2-3, with a tentative D call TRBD2 (6 bases). This CDR3 has 15 amino acids. Trimming cost V 2 bases and J 6 bases, with 16 bases left between them. Germline CDR1 reads SGHKS; CDR2 reads YYEKEE (reference sequence). This CDR3 is CASSFWDRSGDTQYF. The CDR3 DNA reads as TGTGCCAGCAGCTTTTGGGACCGAAGCGGGGATACGCAGTATTTT. The variable domain in full, completed from reference TRBV5-5 and TRBJ2-3, reads DAGVTQSPTHLIKTRGQQVTLRCSPISGHKSVSWYQQVLGQGPQFIFQYYEKEERGRGNFPDRFSARQFPNYSSELNVNALLLGDSALYLCASSFWDRSGDTQYFGPGTRLTVL.

The J gene is TRBJ2-7, the V gene TRBV14; D may be TRBD1 or TRBD2 (5 bases each). Germline V CDR1 and CDR2: SGHDN, FVKESK. Trimming removed 3 bases from V and 2 bases from J, with 23 bases in between. The CDR3 covers 18 residues. In nucleotides, the CDR3 is TGTGCCAGCAGCCAGGAAGCAGCCGGGACGGCGCTACCCTACGAGCAGTACTTC. It translates to CASSQEAAGTALPYEQYF. The whole variable domain, remainder taken from reference TRBV14 and TRBJ2-7, is EAGVTQFPSHSVIEKGQTVTLRCDPISGHDNLYWYRRVMGKEIKFLLHFVKESKQDESGMPNNRFLAERTGGTYSTLKVQPAELEDSGVYFCASSQEAAGTALPYEQYFGPGTRLTVT.

The J gene is TRBJ1-2, the V gene TRBV18, with 7 bases lining up with TRBD1. Losses at the gene ends were 5 bases for V and 8 bases for J; bases not matched to a gene: 14. The germline V gene encodes CDR1 KGHSH and CDR2 LQKENI. The CDR3 runs to 15 residues. The CDR3 region is CASSTRGRGPSGYTF. The CDR3 DNA is TGTGCCAGCTCAACTAGGGGAAGGGGGCCTTCGGGCTACACCTTC.

The gene calls are TRBV27 and TRBJ2-1; 10 bases fit TRBD1. Germline V CDR1 and CDR2: MNHEY, SMNVEV (reference sequence). Trimming cost V 5 bases and J 7 bases; bases outside gene matches: 11. CDR3 size: 16 residues. CDR3 loop: CASSTSGQGRSNEQFF. CDR3 in DNA: TGTGCCAGCAGTACATCGGGACAGGGGCGGTCAAATGAGCAGTTCTTC.

J is TRBJ1-2 and V is TRBV9; D remains unclear. V lost 0 bases and J 9 bases, leaving 9 bases between the germline ends. CDR3 size: 12 residues. Germline CDR1 SGDLS, CDR2 YYNGEE. CDR3 nucleotides: TGTGCCAGCAGCGTAGGTGTCGTCAGCTACACCTTC. It yields the protein CASSVGVVSYTF. Full variable domain (missing parts from reference TRBV9 and TRBJ1-2): DSGVTQTPKHLITATGQRVTLRCSPRSGDLSVYWYQQSLDQGLQFLIQYYNGEERAKGNILERFSAQQFPDLHSELNLSSLELGDSALYFCASSVGVVSYTFGSGTRLTVV.

V usage is TRBV5-5 and J usage is TRBJ2-7; 8 nucleotides agree with TRBD2. This CDR3 is built from 17 residues. Germline V gene lookup returns CDR1 SGHKS and CDR2 YYEKEE (reference sequence). V lost 2 bases, J lost 6 bases, and 16 bases stayed unmatched. The DNA for the CDR3 is TGTGCCAGCAGCTTCTCCGATAGCGGGAACCAAGAGGGCGAGCAGTACTTC. Its translation: CASSFSDSGNQEGEQYF.